These T cell receptor beta chains were read from a single sample in a study of blood T cell repertoires in COVID-19. Using immunoSEQ multiplex PCR, the repertoire was profiled, and TCRdb retains in-frame clones only, with some absent. The sample contains 400,000 or so clones, 89% of which appear only once. Sequencing input: peripheral blood. The receptors derive from a woman aged 40-49 years with COVID-19, enrolled during active disease. CDR3s include the opening cysteine and the closing phenylalanine or tryptophan. The order of the fields is J gene, D gene, V gene, clone size, CDR3 DNA, CDR3 protein. The D gene is left open where the match is weak. Clone size is stated in some rows and not others, as once, few, many or a class when expanded.

TRBJ2-3 TRBD2 TRBV5-1 . TGCGCCAGCAGCTTCCCGACTAGCGGGGGGCCTTACACAGATACGCAGTATTTT CASSFPTSGGPYTDTQYF
TRBJ1-1 TRBD1 TRBV24-1 once TGTGCCACCAGTGATTATCGGCAGGGGGGGAACACTGAAGCTTTCTTT CATSDYRQGGNTEAFF
TRBJ1-1 . TRBV10-3 . TGTGCCATCAGTGATCAACGGGGATACACTGAAGCTTTCTTT CAISDQRGYTEAFF
TRBJ2-1 TRBD2 TRBV3-1/TRBV3-2 few TGTGCCAGCACCCCGAGCGGGGGGGCTGGCAATGAGCAGTTCTTC CASTPSGGAGNEQFF
TRBJ2-2 TRBD1 TRBV30 . TGTGCCTGGAGTGTCCGGGACAGCGACACCGGGGAGCTGTTTTTT CAWSVRDSDTGELFF
TRBJ2-7 . TRBV9 . TGTGCCAGCAGCGTCGCCCGGACAAATCCTACCTACGAGCAGTACTTC CASSVARTNPTYEQYF
TRBJ2-7 . TRBV28 . TGTGCCAGCAGTTTTGTTTTAGTTCGGGACGAGCAGTACTTC CASSFVLVRDEQYF
TRBJ1-6 . TRBV28 . TGTGCCAGCAGTTTCACAGTGACCGCGCCAGGTTCACCCCTCCACTTT CASSFTVTAPGSPLHF
TRBJ1-2 . TRBV12-3/TRBV12-4 once TGTGCCAGCTCCAGAGGTGGCCGCTATGGCTACACCTTC CASSRGGRYGYTF
TRBJ1-2 TRBD1 TRBV10-3 . TGTGCCATCAGTGGGGGGACAGTCTATGGCTACACCTTC CAISGGTVYGYTF
TRBJ1-1 . TRBV29-1 . TGCAGCGCGCGACAGGTCCCGAACACTGAAGCTTTCTTT CSARQVPNTEAFF
TRBJ1-5 . TRBV28 . TGTGCCAGCGAGGTTCGGAATCAGCCCCAGCATTTT CASEVRNQPQHF
TRBJ1-5 . TRBV23-1 . TGCGCCAGCACCCACCAAAAGGGAGGGGCCGGAGGCAGCAATCAGCCCCAGCATTTT CASTHQKGGAGGSNQPQHF
TRBJ1-4 . TRBV4-1 . TGCGCCAGCAGGTGGGAGGGGATCGAAGAAAAACTGTTTTTT CASRWEGIEEKLFF
TRBJ1-1 TRBD1 TRBV6-5 . TGTGCCAGCACCCCCGGGACAGGGAACACTGAAGCTTTCTTT CASTPGTGNTEAFF
TRBJ1-5 TRBD1 TRBV10-1 . TGCGCCAGCTCCCAAAGCAAGGGACAGGGGGCTCAAGGTGGGCCCCAGCATTTT CASSQSKGQGAQGGPQHF
TRBJ2-1 TRBD2 TRBV18 few TGTGCCAGCTCTCAAGGACTAGCGGGAACGAACCATGAGCAGTTCTTC CASSQGLAGTNHEQFF
TRBJ2-1 TRBD2 TRBV5-4 . TGTGCCAGCAGGAGCGGACTAGCGGATGAGCAGTTCTTC CASRSGLADEQFF
TRBJ1-1 . TRBV19 . TGTGCCAGCCGGACAACAACCGCTGAAGCTTTCTTT CASRTTTAEAFF
TRBJ1-1 . TRBV6-5 once TGTGCCAGCAGTTACTCACCCCAGGAAGGAGAAGCTTTCTTT CASSYSPQEGEAFF
TRBJ2-2 . TRBV5-8 . TGTGCCAGCAGCCTGACCGGGGTGGGCACCGGGGAGCTGTTTTTT CASSLTGVGTGELFF
TRBJ1-1 TRBD1 TRBV5-4 . TGTGCCAGCAGCCGCAGGGGGCGCGGGAACACTGAAGCTTTCTTT CASSRRGRGNTEAFF
TRBJ2-5 . TRBV29-1 few TGCAGCGTTGCACCGGGGTCGGAGACCCAGTACTTC CSVAPGSETQYF
TRBJ1-5 . TRBV7-9 . TGTGCCAGCAGCTCCGGGAGTGCCCAGCCCCAGCATTTT CASSSGSAQPQHF
TRBJ2-1 TRBD1 TRBV7-3 . TGTGCCAGCAGCTTAACCGACAGGGGTAATGAGCAGTTCTTC CASSLTDRGNEQFF
TRBJ1-6 TRBD1 TRBV7-2 . TGTGCCAGCAGCTTTTCAGCCAGGACAGGGGGATCCTATAATTCACCCCTCCACTTT CASSFSARTGGSYNSPLHF
TRBJ2-1 TRBD2 TRBV19 . TGTGCCAGTAGGGGGGGGACTTCCTACAATGAGCAGTTCTTC CASRGGTSYNEQFF
TRBJ2-7 TRBD2 TRBV3-1/TRBV3-2 . TGTGCCAGCAGCCCTAGCGGGAGGGCCTATTATTACGAGCAGTACTTC CASSPSGRAYYYEQYF
TRBJ2-3 . TRBV6-2/TRBV6-3 . TGTGCCAGCAGTATGGACAGACCGAGCACAGATACGCAGTATTTT CASSMDRPSTDTQYF
TRBJ2-1 TRBD2 TRBV2 . TGTGCCAGCAGTGACGAGGCTAGCGGGGGGCCAAGCTCCTACAATGAGCAGTTCTTC CASSDEASGGPSSYNEQFF
TRBJ1-1 . TRBV7-2 . TGTGCCAGCAGCTTCCTGACAGCAAGGAACACTGAAGCTTTCTTT CASSFLTARNTEAFF
TRBJ1-1 . TRBV28 . TGTGCCAGCTGCTGGGGACTCACGTCCACTGAAGCTTTCTTT CASCWGLTSTEAFF
TRBJ2-3 TRBD2 TRBV27 once TGTGCCAGCAGGGCGGGAGGGCTTCTCGATACGCAGTATTTT CASRAGGLLDTQYF
TRBJ2-3 TRBD2 TRBV24-1 . TGTGCCACCAGTGATTCCCGCCCGTCACTAGCGGGAATTCTGGTAGATACGCAGTATTTT CATSDSRPSLAGILVDTQYF
TRBJ1-4 TRBD1 TRBV28 . TGTGCCAGCAGTTTAAAAGGGGGCGGAGAAAAACTGTTTTTT CASSLKGGGEKLFF
TRBJ2-1 TRBD2 TRBV11-2 . TGTGCCAGCAGCTTAGGTCCTAGCGGTTACAATGAGCAGTTCTTC CASSLGPSGYNEQFF
TRBJ1-2 . TRBV12-3/TRBV12-4 few TGTGCCAGCAGTTTCCCCCGCTATGGCTACACCTTC CASSFPRYGYTF
TRBJ2-7 . TRBV28 once TGTGCCAGCAGCCCACCGGGGTCCTACGAGCAGTACTTC CASSPPGSYEQYF
TRBJ1-6 . TRBV28 . TGTGCCAGCACCGGACAGTATAATTCACCCCTCCACTTT CASTGQYNSPLHF
TRBJ2-7 TRBD1 TRBV23-1 . TGCGCCAGCACCTGCGGGACAGGACCCTACGAGCAGTACTTC CASTCGTGPYEQYF
TRBJ2-5 . TRBV30 . TGTGCCTGGAGTGTTATTGCGGGACTCCAAGAGACCCAGTACTTC CAWSVIAGLQETQYF
TRBJ1-1 . TRBV4-1 . TGCGCCAGCAGCCAAGAGGGGACTCTTGGCACTGAAGCTTTCTTT CASSQEGTLGTEAFF